A selection of T cell receptor beta chains follows, all from one sample in a study of T cells in Graves' hyperthyroidism and ophthalmopathy. MiXCR, run by TCRdb on the multiplex PCR reads, gives a single entry per CDR3 protein. There are roughly 260,000 distinct CDR3 sequences in the sample; 13% to 15% occur only once, and 10% to 15% lies in the top ten. Sequenced material: blood. The source is a woman aged 40 to 55 with Graves' hyperthyroidism that later progressed to Graves' ophthalmopathy. CDR3s include the opening cysteine and the closing phenylalanine or tryptophan. The D gene is left open where the match is weak. Size values are once, few and many counts, or a class for expanded clones, and some rows have none.

V gene: TRBV7-2
CDR3 length: 15
clone size: many
D gene: .
J gene: TRBJ1-1
CDR3 DNA: TGTGCCAGCAGCTTAGTTGGCATCATGAACACTGAAGCTTTCTTT
CDR3 protein: CASSLVGIMNTEAFF

V gene: TRBV6-6
CDR3 length: 15
clone size: few
D gene: TRBD1
J gene: TRBJ2-2
CDR3 DNA: TGTGCCAGCAGTTACAGGACAGGGGTCACCGGGGAGCTGTTTTTT
CDR3 protein: CASSYRTGVTGELFF

V gene: TRBV5-6
CDR3 length: 14
clone size: many
D gene: .
J gene: TRBJ2-7
CDR3 DNA: TGTGCCAGCAGCAGAGGACGGAAAACCTACGAGCAGTACTTC
CDR3 protein: CASSRGRKTYEQYF

V gene: TRBV28
CDR3 length: 12
clone size: .
D gene: .
J gene: TRBJ2-1
CDR3 DNA: TGTGCCAGCAGTCTCCTGTTCGGTGAGCAGTTCTTC
CDR3 protein: CASSLLFGEQFF

V gene: TRBV30
CDR3 length: 15
clone size: many
D gene: .
J gene: TRBJ2-6
CDR3 DNA: TGTGCCTGGAGGGGCGGCTTCTCTGGGGCCAACGTCCTGACTTTC
CDR3 protein: CAWRGGFSGANVLTF

V gene: TRBV6-2/TRBV6-3
CDR3 length: 18
clone size: many
D gene: .
J gene: TRBJ1-2
CDR3 DNA: TGTGCCAGCAGTTACTCGTCCGGGACAACAACGAGAAACTATGGCTACACCTTC
CDR3 protein: CASSYSSGTTTRNYGYTF

V gene: TRBV11-2
CDR3 length: 14
clone size: many
D gene: .
J gene: TRBJ2-2
CDR3 DNA: TGTGCCAGCAGCTTTATGCGGTCCACCGGGGAGCTGTTTTTT
CDR3 protein: CASSFMRSTGELFF

V gene: TRBV20-1
CDR3 length: 12
clone size: .
D gene: .
J gene: TRBJ2-2
CDR3 DNA: TGCAGTGCTACTTCAAACGCCGGGGAGCTGTTTTTT
CDR3 protein: CSATSNAGELFF

V gene: TRBV9
CDR3 length: 15
clone size: few
D gene: .
J gene: TRBJ2-5
CDR3 DNA: TGTGCCAGCAGCGTAGCTCCAAGGAGGGGGGAGACCCAGTACTTC
CDR3 protein: CASSVAPRRGETQYF

V gene: TRBV2
CDR3 length: 18
clone size: many
D gene: TRBD2
J gene: TRBJ2-1
CDR3 DNA: TGTGCCAGCAGTACTACATCACGGACTAGCGGGAGGAGGAATGAGCAGTTCTTC
CDR3 protein: CASSTTSRTSGRRNEQFF

V gene: TRBV13
CDR3 length: 15
clone size: many
D gene: TRBD2
J gene: TRBJ2-5
CDR3 DNA: TGTGCCAGCAGCTTACAAGCGGGGAACCAAGAGACCCAGTACTTC
CDR3 protein: CASSLQAGNQETQYF

V gene: TRBV27
CDR3 length: 13
clone size: many
D gene: TRBD2
J gene: TRBJ2-7
CDR3 DNA: TGTGCCAGCAGTCCTAGCGGGAGAGGCGAGCAGTACTTC
CDR3 protein: CASSPSGRGEQYF

V gene: TRBV27
CDR3 length: 15
clone size: few
D gene: TRBD2
J gene: TRBJ2-2
CDR3 DNA: TGTGCCAGCAGTTTGAGCGGGAGGATCACCGGGGAGCTGTTTTTT
CDR3 protein: CASSLSGRITGELFF

V gene: TRBV5-1
CDR3 length: 13
clone size: many
D gene: .
J gene: TRBJ2-7
CDR3 DNA: TGCGCCAGCAGCTTGGCCGGGTCCGACGAGCAGTACTTC
CDR3 protein: CASSLAGSDEQYF

V gene: TRBV3-1
CDR3 length: 15
clone size: .
D gene: TRBD1
J gene: TRBJ1-2
CDR3 DNA: TGTGCCAGCAGCCGACGACAGGGTACTAACTATGGCTACACCTTC
CDR3 protein: CASSRRQGTNYGYTF

V gene: TRBV9
CDR3 length: 15
clone size: once
D gene: .
J gene: TRBJ2-1
CDR3 DNA: TGTGCCAGCAGCGTAGCTAAGACCCGTGGCCCCGGGGAGTTCTTC
CDR3 protein: CASSVAKTRGPGEFF

V gene: TRBV5-1
CDR3 length: 11
clone size: many
D gene: .
J gene: TRBJ2-7
CDR3 DNA: TGCGCCATCGGACTTCTCTACGAGCAGTACTTC
CDR3 protein: CAIGLLYEQYF

V gene: TRBV28
CDR3 length: 15
clone size: many
D gene: TRBD1
J gene: TRBJ2-7
CDR3 DNA: TGTGCCAGCAGCTCCGTAGGGACAGGGGCGGACGAGCAGTACTTC
CDR3 protein: CASSSVGTGADEQYF

V gene: TRBV19
CDR3 length: 14
clone size: few
D gene: .
J gene: TRBJ2-2
CDR3 DNA: TGTGCCAGTAGTATGTCGGCCCTGGGCGGGGAGCTGTTTTTT
CDR3 protein: CASSMSALGGELFF

V gene: TRBV6-1
CDR3 length: 16
clone size: many
D gene: .
J gene: TRBJ2-4
CDR3 DNA: TGTGCCAGCAGTGAAGCCGGCCAGGGCGACAAAAACATTCAGTACTTC
CDR3 protein: CASSEAGQGDKNIQYF

V gene: TRBV4-1
CDR3 length: 15
clone size: .
D gene: .
J gene: TRBJ2-1
CDR3 DNA: TGCGCCAGCAGCCAAGATCGGGGAGTTGTCGATGAGCAGTTCTTC
CDR3 protein: CASSQDRGVVDEQFF

V gene: TRBV2
CDR3 length: 12
clone size: many
D gene: .
J gene: TRBJ2-3
CDR3 DNA: TGTGCCAGCAGGATAGAAGGAGATACGCAGTATTTT
CDR3 protein: CASRIEGDTQYF

V gene: TRBV7-9
CDR3 length: 14
clone size: .
D gene: .
J gene: TRBJ1-4
CDR3 DNA: TGTGCCAGCCGGCGGGAGGACGGGGGTGAAAAACTGTTTTTT
CDR3 protein: CASRREDGGEKLFF

V gene: TRBV20-1
CDR3 length: 12
clone size: many
D gene: .
J gene: TRBJ2-7
CDR3 DNA: TGCAGTGCCAGGACTTTCTCCTACGAGCAGTACTTC
CDR3 protein: CSARTFSYEQYF

V gene: TRBV7-8
CDR3 length: 16
clone size: .
D gene: TRBD2
J gene: TRBJ2-1
CDR3 DNA: TGTGCCAGCAGCTTAGTACTAGCGGGAGTATGGAATGAGCAGTTCTTC
CDR3 protein: CASSLVLAGVWNEQFF

V gene: TRBV5-1
CDR3 length: 16
clone size: many
D gene: TRBD1
J gene: TRBJ1-1
CDR3 DNA: TGCGCCAGCAGCTTGGTCCCAGGGGGGATGAACACTGAAGCTTTCTTT
CDR3 protein: CASSLVPGGMNTEAFF

V gene: TRBV19
CDR3 length: 15
clone size: few
D gene: .
J gene: TRBJ1-5
CDR3 DNA: TGTGCCAGTAGTATAGAAGTGGGTAGCAATCAGCCCCAGCATTTT
CDR3 protein: CASSIEVGSNQPQHF

V gene: TRBV10-1
CDR3 length: 16
clone size: few
D gene: TRBD2
J gene: TRBJ2-2
CDR3 DNA: TGCGCCAGCAGTGAGCCTGCGGGAGGACCGGGCGGGGAGCTGTTTTTT
CDR3 protein: CASSEPAGGPGGELFF

V gene: TRBV2
CDR3 length: 15
clone size: many
D gene: .
J gene: TRBJ1-1
CDR3 DNA: TGTGCCAGCAGTGAAGGGCGGGGACTGAACACTGAAGCTTTCTTT
CDR3 protein: CASSEGRGLNTEAFF

V gene: TRBV20-1
CDR3 length: 14
clone size: few
D gene: .
J gene: TRBJ1-1
CDR3 DNA: TGCAGTGCCCAAGGGGAGCACTGGAACACTGAAGCTTTCTTT
CDR3 protein: CSAQGEHWNTEAFF

V gene: TRBV7-2
CDR3 length: 15
clone size: many
D gene: .
J gene: TRBJ1-3
CDR3 DNA: TGTGCCAGCAGCTTCGGCTCCAGCTCTGGAAACACCATATATTTT
CDR3 protein: CASSFGSSSGNTIYF

V gene: TRBV2
CDR3 length: 15
clone size: .
D gene: .
J gene: TRBJ2-2
CDR3 DNA: TGTGCCAGCAGTGAAGCCAGGCCCCCCACCGGGGAGCTGTTTTTT
CDR3 protein: CASSEARPPTGELFF

V gene: TRBV7-8
CDR3 length: 15
clone size: many
D gene: TRBD1
J gene: TRBJ2-5
CDR3 DNA: TGTGCCAGCAGCTTACCACAGGGGGGAGTTGAGACCCAGTACTTC
CDR3 protein: CASSLPQGGVETQYF

V gene: TRBV5-1
CDR3 length: 15
clone size: .
D gene: .
J gene: TRBJ2-5
CDR3 DNA: TGCGCCAGCAGCTTGGCCTGGGGTATCTCTAAGACCCAGTACTTC
CDR3 protein: CASSLAWGISKTQYF

V gene: TRBV3-1
CDR3 length: 18
clone size: many
D gene: TRBD2
J gene: TRBJ2-2
CDR3 DNA: TGTGCCAGCAGCCAAGTTCCACTAGCGGGAGGAAACACCGGGGAGCTGTTTTTT
CDR3 protein: CASSQVPLAGGNTGELFF

V gene: TRBV3-1
CDR3 length: 16
clone size: many
D gene: TRBD2
J gene: TRBJ2-1
CDR3 DNA: TGTGCCAGCAGCCAAGATATCCTGGAGCGGGGCAATGAGCAGTTCTTC
CDR3 protein: CASSQDILERGNEQFF

V gene: TRBV12-3/TRBV12-4
CDR3 length: 14
clone size: many
D gene: .
J gene: TRBJ2-2
CDR3 DNA: TGTGCCAGCAGTACATACAGGGACACCGGGGAGCTGTTTTTT
CDR3 protein: CASSTYRDTGELFF

V gene: TRBV7-2
CDR3 length: 13
clone size: many
D gene: .
J gene: TRBJ1-5
CDR3 DNA: TGTGCCAGCAGCATAACAATTAATCAGCCCCAGCATTTT
CDR3 protein: CASSITINQPQHF

V gene: TRBV6-1
CDR3 length: 15
clone size: many
D gene: .
J gene: TRBJ1-1
CDR3 DNA: TGTGCCAGCAGTGAACCCTCAGGGCCGAACACTGAAGCTTTCTTT
CDR3 protein: CASSEPSGPNTEAFF

V gene: TRBV28
CDR3 length: 15
clone size: many
D gene: TRBD2
J gene: TRBJ2-4
CDR3 DNA: TGTGCCAGCAGACCAACTAGCGGGACCTTAAACATTCAGTACTTC
CDR3 protein: CASRPTSGTLNIQYF

V gene: TRBV18
CDR3 length: 14
clone size: many
D gene: .
J gene: TRBJ1-1
CDR3 DNA: TGTGCCAGCTCACCAGTAAAAGAGAACACTGAAGCTTTCTTT
CDR3 protein: CASSPVKENTEAFF

V gene: TRBV3-1
CDR3 length: 14
clone size: many
D gene: .
J gene: TRBJ1-2
CDR3 DNA: TGTGCCAGCAGCCGCTGGGACAATAACTATGGCTACACCTTC
CDR3 protein: CASSRWDNNYGYTF

V gene: TRBV12-3/TRBV12-4
CDR3 length: 14
clone size: many
D gene: .
J gene: TRBJ1-1
CDR3 DNA: TGTGCCAGCAGTCTTTTAAACAGGGACACTGAAGCTTTCTTT
CDR3 protein: CASSLLNRDTEAFF

V gene: TRBV30
CDR3 length: 13
clone size: .
D gene: .
J gene: TRBJ1-4
CDR3 DNA: TGTGCTTCCGCGGGGGGCGGTTATGAAAAACTGTTTTTT
CDR3 protein: CASAGGGYEKLFF

V gene: TRBV6-1
CDR3 length: 14
clone size: .
D gene: TRBD1
J gene: TRBJ1-6
CDR3 DNA: TGTGCCAGCGCCTCGACAGGGGGCGACTCACCCCTCCACTTT
CDR3 protein: CASASTGGDSPLHF

V gene: TRBV11-2
CDR3 length: 14
clone size: .
D gene: TRBD1
J gene: TRBJ1-2
CDR3 DNA: TGTGCCACCAGTGATTCCCGACAGGGGGATGGCTACACCTTC
CDR3 protein: CATSDSRQGDGYTF

V gene: TRBV12-3/TRBV12-4
CDR3 length: 14
clone size: .
D gene: TRBD1
J gene: TRBJ1-3
CDR3 DNA: TGTGCCAGCAGGGGGACAGGGGTCGGAAACACCATATATTTT
CDR3 protein: CASRGTGVGNTIYF

V gene: TRBV6-6
CDR3 length: 17
clone size: many
D gene: .
J gene: TRBJ1-1
CDR3 DNA: TGTGCCAGCAGTTACTTTCCCCATGCGAGTACAGGGACTGAAGCTTTCTTT
CDR3 protein: CASSYFPHASTGTEAFF